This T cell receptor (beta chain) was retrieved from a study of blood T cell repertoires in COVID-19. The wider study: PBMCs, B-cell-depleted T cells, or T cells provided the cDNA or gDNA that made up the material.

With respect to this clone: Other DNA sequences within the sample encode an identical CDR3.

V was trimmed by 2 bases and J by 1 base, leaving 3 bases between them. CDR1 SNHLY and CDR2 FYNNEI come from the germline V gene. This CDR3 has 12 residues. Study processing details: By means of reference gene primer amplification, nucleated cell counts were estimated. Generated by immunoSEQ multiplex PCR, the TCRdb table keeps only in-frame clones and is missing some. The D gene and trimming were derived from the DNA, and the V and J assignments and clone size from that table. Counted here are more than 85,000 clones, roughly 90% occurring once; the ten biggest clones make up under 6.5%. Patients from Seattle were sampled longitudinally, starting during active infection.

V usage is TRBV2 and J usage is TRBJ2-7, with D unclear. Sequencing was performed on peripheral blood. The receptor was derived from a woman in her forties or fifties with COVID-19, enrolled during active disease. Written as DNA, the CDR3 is TGTGCCAGCAGTGAACAGTCCTACGAGCAGTACTTC. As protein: CASSEQSYEQYF.